A single sample gave rise to the 32 T cell receptor beta chains below, sequenced in a study of neurological immune-mediated disorders. TCRdb used MiXCR to reprocess the 5' RACE reads, holding one entry per CDR3 protein. The sample holds tens of thousands of distinct CDR3 sequences, roughly 13% seen once. Documented time point: longitudinal time-point 3. The sample taken for sequencing was PBMCs. These receptors originate from a male donor with HTLV-1-associated myelopathy (HAM/TSP).

This clonotype was observed many times. V and J are TRBV24-1 and TRBJ2-2, with 8 bases that match TRBD1. CDR1 and CDR2 (germline): KGHDR, SFDVKD. This CDR3 spans 18 amino acids. V trimming: 4 bases; J trimming: 2 bases; junction bases outside the gene matches: 11. CDR3 bases: TGTGCCACCAGTGACAATTTACAGGGGGTCGGAAACACCGGGGAGCTGTTTTTT. It specifies CATSDNLQGVGNTGELFF.

Many counts were recorded for this clonotype. The genes are TRBV5-1 and TRBJ1-2, with 8 bases identical to TRBD1. After removal of 4 bases from V and 3 bases from J, the junction contained 5 bases not matched to a gene. The CDR3 loop spans 14 amino acids. Per the germline V gene, CDR1 is SGHRS and CDR2 is YFSETQ. In nucleotides, the CDR3 is TGCGCCAGCAGCCTACCGGGACAGGACTATGGCTACACCTTC. It yields the protein CASSLPGQDYGYTF. Supplemented by reference TRBV5-1 and TRBJ1-2, the full variable domain reads KAGVTQTPRYLIKTRGQQVTLSCSPISGHRSVSWYQQTPGQGLQFLFEYFSETQRNKGNFPGRFSGRQFSNSRSEMNVSTLELGDSALYLCASSLPGQDYGYTFGSGTRLTVV.

Ten or more counts support this clonotype. V is TRBV20-1 and J is TRBJ2-6; D gene uncertain. The CDR3 covers 15 residues. Trimming shortened V by 3 bases and J by 0 bases, and 9 bases separated the two germline ends. In germline, CDR1 is DFQATT, CDR2 SNEGSKA (reference sequence). The CDR3 DNA reads as TGCAGTGCTAGCCGACGTGGCTCTGGGGCCAACGTCCTGACTTTC. Translation gives CSASRRGSGANVLTF.

With regard to this clonotype: Just one base apart from a much larger clone, this may be a read error. V and J are TRBV5-6 and TRBJ2-2; TRBD2 is a possible D gene (5 bases). Trimming removed 5 bases from V and 6 bases from J, with 8 bases in between. Germline loops: CDR1 SGHDT, CDR2 YYEEEE. The CDR3 spans 12 residues. CDR3 sequence reads: CASRLRAGELFF. The CDR3 region has the DNA TGTGCCAGCAGATTGAGGGCCGGGGAGCTGTTTTTT.

In its sample, this clonotype was seen many times. V is TRBV7-2 and J is TRBJ2-2; 9 positions agree with TRBD1. Germline V gene data show CDR1 as SGHTA and CDR2 as FQGNSA. Unmatched junction bases numbered 7, after V lost 7 bases and J lost 4 bases. This CDR3 is 15 amino acids long. The CDR3 protein is CASTNRGPLTGELFF. The CDR3, as DNA: TGTGCCAGCACCAACAGGGGGCCCCTCACCGGGGAGCTGTTTTTT.

This clonotype was seen ten or more times. The chain links TRBV29-1 to TRBJ2-7; 7 positions agree with TRBD1. Germline V gene sequence: CDR1 SQVTM, CDR2 ANQGSEA. The CDR3 extends over 11 amino acids. Trimming cost V 7 bases and J 2 bases; bases outside gene matches: 2. The CDR3: CSATGAYEQYF. The DNA for the CDR3 is TGCAGCGCCACAGGGGCCTACGAGCAGTACTTC.

This clonotype was counted ten times or more. One base away lies a much larger clone, so this may be a sequencing read error. The rearrangement uses TRBV5-1 and TRBJ2-1; 9 bases map to TRBD1. The germline gives CDR1 SGHRS, CDR2 YFSETQ. Trimming at V came to 1 base and at J to 6 bases, leaving 5 bases not matched to a gene. The CDR3 is made up of 15 amino acids. CDR3 nucleotide sequence: TGCGCCAGCAGCTTGTACGGGACAGGGCCCAATGAGCAGTTCTTC. This encodes CASSLYGTGPNEQFF. Drawing the rest from reference TRBV5-1 and TRBJ2-1, the complete variable domain is KAGVTQTPRYLIKTRGQQVTLSCSPISGHRSVSWYQQTPGQGLQFLFEYFSETQRNKGNFPGRFSGRQFSNSRSEMNVSTLELGDSALYLCASSLYGTGPNEQFFGPGTRLTVL.

At least ten counts were recorded for this clonotype. The V and J genes are TRBV3-1 and TRBJ2-7; TRBD1 matches 7 bases. Germline CDR1 reads LGHDT; CDR2 reads YNNKEL (reference sequence). V lost 0 bases to trimming and J lost 2 bases; unmatched junction nucleotides: 4. The CDR3 length is 15 residues. DNA for the CDR3: TGTGCCAGCAGCCAAGATCGAAGGGGGCCCTACGAGCAGTACTTC. Its translation is CASSQDRRGPYEQYF.

In this sample, this clonotype turned up many times. In nucleotides, the CDR3 is TGTGCCAGCAGTCCCCCGTGGACGTACAATGAGCAGTTCTTC. Translated, it gives CASSPPWTYNEQFF. The chain has TRBV28 and TRBJ2-1; D is undetermined. Germline-derived CDR1 and CDR2 are MDHEN and SYDVKM. V was trimmed by 5 bases and J by 4 bases, leaving 12 bases between them. CDR3 length: 14 residues.

This clonotype was seen at least ten times. V gene TRBV5-1 combines with J gene TRBJ1-6; weak D call: TRBD1 (6 bases). Trimming removed 3 bases at V and 7 bases at J, with 8 bases between. Germline values: CDR1 SGHRS, CDR2 YFSETQ. This CDR3 comprises 13 residues. The CDR3 DNA sequence: TGCGCCAGCAGCTGGGACATGAATTCACCCCTCCACTTT. Translated, it gives CASSWDMNSPLHF.

This clonotype was counted at least ten times. The V call is TRBV12-3 or TRBV12-4, the J call TRBJ2-7, with D tentatively TRBD1 or TRBD2 (5 bases each). CDR3 length: 14 residues. With 7 bases removed from V and 0 bases from J, the gap between germline ends came to 13 bases. As DNA, the CDR3 is TGTGCCAGCACCTCCCTGGGGACCTCCTACGAGCAGTACTTC. Translated: CASTSLGTSYEQYF.

This clonotype was picked up many times. The chain combines TRBV4-3 with TRBJ2-1, with 10 positions matching TRBD2. This CDR3 is built from 16 residues. V shed 3 bases and J 4 bases; nucleotides not matched to a gene: 6. Germline V gene sequence: CDR1 LGHNA, CDR2 YSLEER. This CDR3 is CASSQPASGGYNEQFF. Written as DNA, the CDR3 is TGCGCCAGCAGCCAGCCCGCTAGCGGGGGATACAATGAGCAGTTCTTC.

This clonotype has at least ten counts. This chain uses TRBV5-1 with TRBJ1-4, with TRBD1 identical over 8 bases. V shed 2 bases, J shed 8 bases, and the junction held 5 bases outside the gene matches. CDR1 is SGHRS, CDR2 YFSETQ, per germline. This CDR3 has 14 residues. The CDR3 spells CASSLPGTGEKLFF. The CDR3 DNA is TGCGCCAGCAGCTTACCCGGGACAGGAGAAAAACTGTTTTTT.

The table lists this clonotype with many counts. Here the CDR3 DNA reads TGTGCCAGCAGCCCCGGGACAGGGGGCTACGAGCAGTACTTC. This codes for CASSPGTGGYEQYF. The V gene is TRBV3-1, the J gene TRBJ2-7; 11 bases line up with TRBD1. The junction had 2 bases not matched to a gene; V was cut back by 4 bases and J by 3 bases. CDR1 and CDR2 from the germline V gene are LGHDT and YNNKEL (reference sequence). This CDR3 contains 14 residues.

This clonotype has at least ten counts. The chain carries TRBV5-1 and TRBJ2-7; 9 bases are shared with TRBD1. Trimming cost V 4 bases and J 6 bases; bases outside gene matches: 8. CDR3 length equals 14 residues. Germline V gene lookup returns CDR1 SGHRS and CDR2 YFSETQ. DNA of the CDR3: TGCGCCAGCAGCCCCCCGGGACAGGGCCCCGAGCAGTACTTC. Protein sequence: CASSPPGQGPEQYF. The full variable domain, completed using reference TRBV5-1 and TRBJ2-7, is KAGVTQTPRYLIKTRGQQVTLSCSPISGHRSVSWYQQTPGQGLQFLFEYFSETQRNKGNFPGRFSGRQFSNSRSEMNVSTLELGDSALYLCASSPPGQGPEQYFGPGTRLTVT.

This clonotype was counted ten times or more. The genes are TRBV6-6 and TRBJ1-4; D is unclear. Trimming removed 6 bases at V and 5 bases at J, with 16 bases between. The CDR3 contains 15 residues. Per germline, CDR1 MNHNY and CDR2 SVGAGI (reference sequence). The CDR3 reads CASSPRTRANEKLFF. The DNA for the CDR3 is TGTGCCAGCAGCCCTAGGACCCGGGCCAATGAAAAACTGTTTTTT.

This clonotype appeared many times. V usage is TRBV15 and J usage is TRBJ1-2; 8 bases align to TRBD1. V was pared by 3 bases and J by 8 bases, with 11 bases of the junction left unmatched. The germline gives CDR1 LNHNV, CDR2 YYDKDF (reference sequence). The CDR3 consists of 15 residues. The CDR3 here is CATSSQADRGYGYTF. The CDR3, as DNA: TGTGCCACCAGCAGCCAGGCCGACAGGGGTTACGGCTACACCTTC.

This clonotype was found many times. The CDR3 nucleotides are TGTGCCAGCAGCCTGAGGACTAGCGGGGGGGTCAATGAGCAGTTCTTC. Translation gives CASSLRTSGGVNEQFF. The chain joins TRBV9 to TRBJ2-1; 15 bases agree with TRBD2. Germline loops: CDR1 SGDLS, CDR2 YYNGEE. The length of the CDR3 is 16 residues. Trimming took 4 bases from V and 6 from J; bases not matched to a gene: 5.

This clonotype was seen repeatedly, ten times or more. The chain has TRBV2 and TRBJ2-3; 10 nucleotides agree with TRBD1. V shed 5 bases, J shed 6 bases, and the junction held 5 bases outside the gene matches. Looked up from germline, CDR1 is SNHLY and CDR2 is FYNNEI. CDR3 size: 14 residues. This CDR3 is CASSQDRGWDTQYF. For the CDR3, the DNA is TGTGCCAGCAGTCAGGACAGGGGGTGGGATACGCAGTATTTT.

This clonotype was seen repeatedly, ten times or more. V and J are TRBV2 and TRBJ2-1; 12 nucleotides line up with TRBD2. The CDR3 is made up of 15 amino acids. With 7 bases clipped from V and 8 bases from J, the junction kept 9 bases outside the gene matches. In germline, CDR1 is SNHLY, CDR2 FYNNEI. The CDR3 protein is CASNILAGGRDEQFF. The CDR3, as DNA: TGTGCCAGCAATATACTAGCGGGGGGTAGGGATGAGCAGTTCTTC.

Ten or more counts support this clonotype. This sequence joins TRBV28 and TRBJ1-2; D not resolved. CDR3 length: 15 residues. V was clipped by 2 bases and J by 4 bases, with 14 bases between them. Germline V CDR1 and CDR2: MDHEN, SYDVKM. CDR3 residues: CASSLLGQAFYGYTF. CDR3 sequence (DNA): TGTGCCAGCAGTTTACTTGGGCAGGCCTTCTATGGCTACACCTTC.

This clonotype was recorded at least ten times. The chain joins TRBV7-9 to TRBJ2-1; D possibly corresponds to TRBD2 (6 bases). This CDR3 spans 13 amino acids. The germline V and J ends were trimmed by 0 bases and 6 bases, with 6 bases remaining between them. Germline CDR1 reads SEHNR; CDR2 reads FQNEAQ (reference sequence). CDR3 in amino acids: CASSLAGGNEQFF. CDR3 nucleotide sequence: TGTGCCAGCAGCTTAGCGGGAGGCAATGAGCAGTTCTTC.

This clonotype was observed many times. The CDR3 nucleotides read TGTGCCAGCAGTTTTTACAGGGCCAATTCACCCCTCCACTTT. The encoded protein is CASSFYRANSPLHF. The rearrangement uses TRBV28 and TRBJ1-6, with D possibly matching TRBD1 (6 bases). The V and J ends lost 3 bases and 7 bases respectively, with 10 bases between them. From germline, CDR1 is MDHEN and CDR2 SYDVKM. The CDR3 consists of 14 residues.

This clonotype was picked up many times. The V call is TRBV7-8, the J call TRBJ2-7; a weak D match, TRBD2 (6 bases). The V end lost 5 bases, the J end lost 6 bases, and 17 bases lay between the germline ends. The CDR3 runs to 14 residues. Germline CDR1 SGHVS, CDR2 FQNEAQ. The DNA for the CDR3 is TGTGCCAGCAGCCTCAAAAGTGGGGGAGGCGAGCAGTACTTC. Translation gives CASSLKSGGGEQYF.

This clonotype was observed many times. The chain is built from TRBV7-2 and TRBJ1-2; D not resolved. This CDR3 region has 14 residues. Trimming pared 4 bases from V and 9 bases from J, leaving 18 bases between. Germline V gene lookup returns CDR1 SGHTA and CDR2 FQGNSA. The CDR3 sequence is CASSYSTPRFSYTF. DNA for the CDR3: TGTGCCAGCAGCTACTCGACTCCCCGGTTTAGCTACACCTTC.

This clonotype was counted at least ten times. The chain carries TRBV5-5 and TRBJ2-6; D is unclear. The CDR3 contains 14 residues. Germline V gives CDR1 SGHKS, CDR2 YYEKEE (reference sequence). Deletions cut 1 base from V and 0 bases from J, with 2 bases between. The CDR3 DNA reads as TGTGCCAGCAGCTTGCGCTCTGGGGCCAACGTCCTGACTTTC. It codes for CASSLRSGANVLTF.

There are many counts of this clonotype. The chain employs TRBV5-1 and TRBJ2-3; no reliable D call. The CDR3 is made up of 11 amino acids. Germline V gives CDR1 SGHRS, CDR2 YFSETQ. Deletions cut 3 bases from V and 2 bases from J, with 1 base between. CDR3 amino acids: CASSYTDTQYF. The DNA of the CDR3 is TGCGCCAGCAGCTACACAGATACGCAGTATTTT.

The rearrangement joins TRBV5-1 to TRBJ1-1; D might be TRBD1 (5 bases). From germline, CDR1 is SGHRS and CDR2 YFSETQ. Trimming stripped 0 bases from V and 5 bases from J, with 11 bases between. The CDR3 covers 14 residues. As DNA, the CDR3 is TGCGCCAGCAGCTTGGAATTGGGGCAAACTGAAGCTTTCTTT. This encodes CASSLELGQTEAFF.

This clonotype was detected ten times or more. DNA for the CDR3: TGTGCCAGCAGCCGGGCGGCGGGGGGGCGAGACTACGAGCAGTACTTC. Protein: CASSRAAGGRDYEQYF. V gene TRBV7-2 combines with J gene TRBJ2-7; 9 bases match TRBD2. Germline values: CDR1 SGHTA, CDR2 FQGNSA. The length of the CDR3 is 16 residues. V lost 5 bases, J lost 3 bases, and 11 bases stayed unmatched. The variable domain in full, completed from reference TRBV7-2 and TRBJ2-7, reads GAGVSQSPSNKVTEKGKDVELRCDPISGHTALYWYRQSLGQGLEFLIYFQGNSAPDKSGLPSDRFSAERTGGSVSTLTIQRTQQEDSAVYLCASSRAAGGRDYEQYFGPGTRLTVT.

This clonotype was picked up many times. The V call is TRBV5-1, the J call TRBJ2-1; 8 nucleotides match TRBD2. CDR1 and CDR2 from the germline V gene are SGHRS and YFSETQ. The trim removed 5 bases at V and 2 bases at J, leaving 6 bases unmatched. This CDR3 comprises 15 residues. The DNA of the CDR3 is TGCGCCAGCAGGCCGGCGGGGGGCCCCTACAATGAGCAGTTCTTC. Translation gives CASRPAGGPYNEQFF.

In this sample, this clonotype turned up many times. The chain uses TRBV28 and TRBJ2-2, with unresolved D. V gave up 4 bases and J gave up 3 bases, with 15 bases separating them. CDR1 and CDR2 (germline): MDHEN, SYDVKM. This CDR3 spans 16 amino acids. The CDR3 region is CASSSPLLQYTGELFF. The CDR3 coding sequence is TGTGCCAGCAGTTCCCCCCTTCTACAGTACACCGGGGAGCTGTTTTTT.

This clonotype was seen repeatedly, ten times or more. This chain links TRBV5-1 with TRBJ2-2; D possibly corresponds to TRBD2 (6 bases). The CDR3 is made up of 14 amino acids. CDR1 is SGHRS and CDR2 is YFSETQ in the germline V gene. V dropped 6 bases and J dropped 1 base, with 10 bases sitting between them. CDR3 sequence: CASTWGENTGELFF. Here the CDR3 DNA reads TGCGCCAGCACGTGGGGGGAGAACACCGGGGAGCTGTTTTTT. The full variable domain, rest sourced from reference TRBV5-1 and TRBJ2-2, is KAGVTQTPRYLIKTRGQQVTLSCSPISGHRSVSWYQQTPGQGLQFLFEYFSETQRNKGNFPGRFSGRQFSNSRSEMNVSTLELGDSALYLCASTWGENTGELFFGEGSRLTVL.